These 27 T cell receptor beta chains were all obtained from the same sample, sequenced in a study of T-cell memory formation after mild COVID-19. TCRdb reprocessed the 5' RACE reads via MiXCR and lists one record per CDR3 protein. The data show more than 250,000 distinct CDR3 sequences, approximately 16% seen once. The specimen was PBMCs or a T cell subset sorted from them (not recorded which). The origin of the receptors is a young man who had mild COVID-19 (a few samples of this study predate the infection). Cell type and time point are not known.

This clonotype was detected a few times. The chain couples TRBV6-2 or TRBV6-3 to TRBJ2-3, with 10 bases identical to TRBD2. The CDR3 contains 15 residues. V lost 5 bases and J lost 2; bases outside the gene matches: 4. CDR1 and CDR2 (germline): MNHEY, SVGEGT. The CDR3 DNA follows: TGTGCCAGCAGTAATCTAGCGGGGGACACAGATACGCAGTATTTT. Translating it yields CASSNLAGDTDTQYF.

This chain links TRBV12-3 or TRBV12-4 with TRBJ2-7; 10 positions agree with TRBD2. This CDR3 contains 14 residues. V dropped 3 bases and J dropped 4; count of bases not matched to a gene: 3. The CDR3 DNA sequence: TGTGCCAGCAGTTTGAGCGGGGGGGGATACGAGCAGTACGTC. It yields the protein CASSLSGGGYEQYV.

This chain uses TRBV5-1 with TRBJ1-1, with D possibly matching TRBD1 (5 bases). Germline V lookup: CDR1 SGHRS, CDR2 YFSETQ. The V end was cut by 1 base, the J end by 3 bases, with 13 bases between. CDR3 length: 15 residues. The CDR3 sequence: CASSLLRPGDTEAFF. The CDR3 coding sequence is TGCGCCAGCAGCTTGCTCCGACCGGGGGACACTGAAGCTTTCTTT.

This clonotype was found a few times. The rearrangement uses TRBV23-1 and TRBJ1-5; maybe TRBD1 (5 bases). TRBV23-1 is annotated as an ORF whose role is uncertain. The CDR3 runs to 17 residues. V was pared by 0 bases and J by 2 bases, with 14 bases between. CDR3 residues: CASSQSIRGKRNQPQHF. The CDR3 DNA follows: TGCGCCAGCAGTCAATCGATCCGGGGCAAGCGCAATCAGCCCCAGCATTTT.

This clonotype was counted between two and nine times. Compared with germline, one end of the junction differs, possibly owing to a read error. The J gene is TRBJ2-1, the V gene TRBV2; 8 bases agree with TRBD2. Germline V gene lookup returns CDR1 SNHLY and CDR2 FYNNEI. This CDR3 has 10 residues. The chain's CDR3 is CASAGTSLLF. The CDR3 DNA reads TGTGCCAGCGCCGGGACTAGTTTACTCTTC.

This chain joins TRBV6-5 and TRBJ2-7; 11 bases align to TRBD1. Germline CDR1 is MNHEY and CDR2 is SVGAGI. This CDR3 has 14 residues. J gave up 6 bases and V 4 bases, and 5 bases lay outside the gene matches. The CDR3 nucleotides read TGTGCCAGCAGTTTCGGACAGGGGGCCTGCGAGCAGTACGTC. Its protein is CASSFGQGACEQYV.

V gene TRBV18 combines with J gene TRBJ1-1, with D possibly being TRBD1 (5 bases). From germline, CDR1 is KGHSH and CDR2 LQKENI. The CDR3 loop spans 15 amino acids. The V end lost 6 bases, the J end lost 3 bases, and 17 bases lay between the germline ends. CDR3 amino acids: CASSLNGPGYTEAFF. In DNA, the CDR3 is TGTGCCAGCTCTCTGAACGGACCAGGGTACACTGAAGCTTTCTTT.

This clonotype came up many times. The J gene is TRBJ2-3, the V gene TRBV4-1; TRBD2 agrees at 9 bases. The CDR3 sequence is 16 residues long. J gave up 1 base and V 2 bases, and 4 bases lay outside the gene matches. Germline V CDR1 and CDR2: MGHRA, YSYEKL. CDR3 sequence (DNA): TGCGCCAGCAGCCAACGTTTAGCGGGGGGCACAGATACGCAGTATTTT. Its translation is CASSQRLAGGTDTQYF.

J is TRBJ1-2 and V is TRBV4-1; D gene uncertain. Looked up from germline, CDR1 is MGHRA and CDR2 is YSYEKL. V was pared by 0 bases and J by 4 bases, with 12 bases between. The CDR3 spans 15 residues. CDR3 DNA sequence: TGCGCCAGCAGCCAAGAGGTTGGAATCGGCTATGGCTACACCTTC. Its protein is CASSQEVGIGYGYTF.

The gene calls are TRBV15 and TRBJ2-7, with D unresolved. V was clipped by 3 bases and J by 5 bases, with 11 bases between them. CDR3 length equals 13 residues. Germline assignment: CDR1 LNHNV and CDR2 YYDKDF (reference sequence). The CDR3 sequence: CATSSRIFNEQYV. The CDR3, as DNA: TGTGCCACCAGCAGTCGAATATTCAACGAGCAGTACGTC.

This clonotype was seen only once. This chain links TRBV4-3 with TRBJ1-4, with 12 positions matching TRBD1. The CDR3 has 17 residues. Germline lookup yields CDR1 LGHNA and CDR2 YSLEER. After removal of 0 bases from V and 7 bases from J, the junction contained 6 bases not matched to a gene. Here the CDR3 DNA reads TGCGCCAGCAGCCAAGATGGGACAGGGGGCGCGGGTGAAAAACTGTTTTTT. Amino acid sequence: CASSQDGTGGAGEKLFF.

The rearrangement uses TRBV20-1 and TRBJ1-1; D is perhaps TRBD1 (6 bases). The germline CDR1 and CDR2 sequences are DFQATT and SNEGSKA (reference sequence). The CDR3 consists of 14 residues. V gave up 0 bases and J gave up 8 bases, with 16 bases separating them. CDR3 sequence reads: CSAREGTDRLEAFF. The CDR3 nucleotides are TGCAGTGCTAGAGAGGGGACTGACAGGCTCGAAGCTTTCTTT.

The chain has TRBV4-1 and TRBJ1-3, with TRBD1 matching over 9 bases. CDR1 MGHRA and CDR2 YSYEKL come from the germline V gene. The J segment lost 2 bases and the V segment lost 5 bases, leaving 4 bases of the junction unmatched. The CDR3 loop spans 15 amino acids. The CDR3 reads CASSTRTGAGNTIYF. The CDR3 bases are TGCGCCAGCAGCACCCGGACAGGGGCTGGAAACACCATATATTTT.

This clonotype was found many times. The chain employs TRBV7-2 and TRBJ2-1; D is uncertain. Trimming took off 2 bases at V and 9 bases at J, with 5 bases between the two ends. CDR1 is SGHTA, CDR2 FQGNSA, per germline. CDR3 length: 11 residues. CDR3 residues: CASSLWGEQFF. The CDR3 bases are TGTGCCAGCAGCTTATGGGGTGAGCAGTTCTTC.

The J gene is TRBJ2-7, the V gene TRBV5-1; 7 bases align to TRBD2. Per the germline V gene, CDR1 is SGHRS and CDR2 is YFSETQ. This CDR3 comprises 13 residues. The V segment lost 2 bases and the J segment 5 bases; nucleotides outside the gene matches: 4. The CDR3 region is CASSFGGENEQYF. CDR3 DNA sequence: TGCGCCAGCAGCTTTGGGGGGGAAAACGAGCAGTACTTC.

V is TRBV10-3 and J is TRBJ2-7; the match to TRBD2 covers 11 bases. The CDR3 is 17 amino acids. CDR1 is ENHRY and CDR2 is SYGVKD in the germline V gene. V was pared by 2 bases and J by 2 bases, with 8 bases of the junction left unmatched. The CDR3 DNA reads TGTGCCATCAGTGAGCCCCGACTAGCGGGGACCACCTACGAGCAGTACTTC. This gives the protein CAISEPRLAGTTYEQYF.

The chain is built from TRBV7-2 and TRBJ1-4; D is possibly TRBD1 (5 bases). The CDR3 consists of 15 residues. Germline CDR1 reads SGHTA; CDR2 reads FQGNSA. Trimming cost V 2 bases and J 2 bases, with 9 bases left between them. This chain's CDR3 is CASSLSRDTNEKLFF. For the CDR3, the DNA is TGTGCCAGCAGCTTATCCCGGGACACTAATGAAAAACTGTTTTTT.

This clonotype was observed a handful of times. The chain combines TRBV4-3 with TRBJ1-1; possibly TRBD1 for D (5 bases). Trimming stripped 0 bases from V and 8 bases from J, with 10 bases between. The CDR3 totals 13 residues. The germline gives CDR1 LGHNA, CDR2 YSLEER. The CDR3 sequence: CASSQDGWTEAFF. The DNA of the CDR3 is TGCGCCAGCAGCCAAGATGGGTGGACAGAAGCTTTCTTT.

This clonotype has a count of ten or more. The V call is TRBV5-1, the J call TRBJ2-5, with 9 bases identical to TRBD1. Germline CDR1 SGHRS, CDR2 YFSETQ. The CDR3 is made up of 15 amino acids. J lost 4 bases, V lost 4 bases, and 8 bases had no gene match. CDR3 region: CASSISTGGLETQYF. The DNA of the CDR3 is TGCGCCAGCAGCATCTCGACAGGGGGGCTAGAGACCCAGTACTTC.

The V and J genes are TRBV18 and TRBJ1-2; 8 bases are shared with TRBD1. CDR3 length: 15 amino acids. Germline V gene data show CDR1 as KGHSH and CDR2 as LQKENI. V trimming: 6 bases; J trimming: 5 bases; junction bases outside the gene matches: 11. The CDR3 bases are TGTGCCAGCTCCCGCGCAGGGGGCCCGGAGTATGGCTACACCTTC. Translating it yields CASSRAGGPEYGYTF.

This clonotype was counted a few times. This chain connects TRBV6-6 to TRBJ1-1; possibly TRBD1 for D (6 bases). This CDR3 comprises 11 residues. Germline CDR1 is MNHNY and CDR2 is SVGAGI (reference sequence). V lost 8 bases to trimming and J lost 5 bases, with 9 bases between them. The CDR3: CASGGGTEAFF. The CDR3 DNA reads TGTGCCAGCGGAGGGGGGACTGAAGCTTTCTTT.

The chain is built from TRBV25-1 and TRBJ1-2; a possible D gene is TRBD1 (5 bases). This CDR3 is 16 amino acids long. V lost 2 bases to trimming and J lost 3 bases, with 16 bases between them. Germline V gives CDR1 MGHDK, CDR2 SYGVNS. The chain's CDR3 is CASSEVGEVGDYGYTF. Written as DNA, the CDR3 is TGTGCCAGCAGTGAAGTGGGGGAGGTGGGTGACTATGGCTACACCTTC.

Only a few counts were recorded for this clonotype. This chain joins TRBV29-1 and TRBJ2-3; D is ambiguous. V lost 5 bases and J lost 3, with 15 bases in between. CDR1 is SQVTM and CDR2 is ANQGSEA in the germline V gene. This CDR3 region has 14 residues. CDR3 amino acids: CSVRPSTLTDTQYF. In nucleotides, the CDR3 is TGCAGCGTTCGCCCGTCGACCCTGACAGATACGCAGTATTTT.

The V and J genes are TRBV30 and TRBJ1-1; a possible D gene is TRBD1 (6 bases). The CDR3 length is 12 residues. Germline V lookup: CDR1 GTSNPN, CDR2 SVGIG (reference sequence). The V and J ends lost 4 bases and 11 bases respectively, with 17 bases between them. The CDR3 nucleotides read TGTGCCTGGAACCCTGGACAGCGAGGGGCTTTCTTT. Translating gives CAWNPGQRGAFF.

The rearrangement links TRBV4-1 to TRBJ1-1; D ambiguous. CDR3 length equals 13 residues. V was cut by 0 bases and J by 5 bases, with 7 bases left in between. CDR1 MGHRA and CDR2 YSYEKL come from the germline V gene. This CDR3 is CASSQEVFTEAFF. The CDR3 bases are TGCGCCAGCAGCCAAGAGGTTTTTACTGAAGCTTTCTTT.

The rearrangement links TRBV7-9 to TRBJ2-7; D is unresolved. Germline CDR1 SEHNR, CDR2 FQNEAQ (reference sequence). CDR3 length: 11 residues. V was cut by 0 bases and J by 6 bases, with 3 bases left in between. CDR3 sequence reads: CASSLAGEQYV. In nucleotides, the CDR3 is TGTGCCAGCAGCTTAGCTGGCGAGCAGTACGTC.

This clonotype appeared a few times. J is TRBJ2-7 and V is TRBV4-1, with a possible D match to TRBD1 (6 bases). V gave up 4 bases and J gave up 3 bases, with 16 bases separating them. The germline CDR1 and CDR2 sequences are MGHRA and YSYEKL. The CDR3 spans 15 residues. The CDR3 here is CASSPTPGELYEQYF. The CDR3 region has the DNA TGCGCCAGCAGCCCGACTCCAGGGGAACTCTACGAGCAGTACTTC.